Below are 5 T cell receptor beta chains sequenced from a single sample in a study of cytotoxic CD8 clonotypes in ibrutinib-treated CLL. Assay used: immunoSEQ multiplex PCR; TCRdb lists only in-frame clones, some missing. Of 130,000 to 150,000 clones listed, roughly 83% are singletons. Sequenced material: PBMCs, taken after 12 months of ibrutinib treatment. The receptors here all came from a human donor with chronic lymphocytic leukemia.

The gene calls are TRBV6-5 and TRBJ1-2; D gene ambiguous. The CDR3 is made up of 14 amino acids. CDR1 MNHEY and CDR2 SVGAGI come from the germline V gene. The germline V and J ends were trimmed by 0 bases and 3 bases, with 8 bases remaining between them. CDR3 coding DNA: TGTGCCAGCAGTTACTCTTCAGCAGACTATGGCTACACCTTC. Amino acid sequence: CASSYSSADYGYTF.

The rearrangement joins TRBV7-8 to TRBJ1-1; the D gene is possibly TRBD1 (5 bases). The CDR3 sequence is 16 residues long. Germline CDR1 SGHVS, CDR2 FQNEAQ. The V end lost 8 bases, the J end lost 4 bases, and 23 bases lay between the germline ends. The CDR3 DNA reads TGTGCCAGCGCCTCATACGGGGCCGGAGTTGGCACTGAAGCTTTCTTT. Its protein is CASASYGAGVGTEAFF.

The V gene is TRBV5-1, the J gene TRBJ1-2; 8 nucleotides align to TRBD1. The V gene end was trimmed by 3 bases and the J gene end by 7 bases; junction bases not matched to a gene: 5. CDR3 size: 13 residues. Germline CDR1 and CDR2: SGHRS and YFSETQ. The CDR3 region is CASSSGQGGGYTF. CDR3 coding DNA: TGCGCCAGCAGCTCCGGACAGGGAGGTGGCTACACCTTC. Full variable domain (outside the CDR3, taken from reference TRBV5-1 and TRBJ1-2): KAGVTQTPRYLIKTRGQQVTLSCSPISGHRSVSWYQQTPGQGLQFLFEYFSETQRNKGNFPGRFSGRQFSNSRSEMNVSTLELGDSALYLCASSSGQGGGYTFGSGTRLTVV.

The chain has TRBV4-3 and TRBJ1-5; D gene uncertain. Germline-derived CDR1 and CDR2 are LGHNA and YSLEER. The CDR3 sequence is 15 residues long. V was trimmed by 0 bases and J by 7 bases, leaving 13 bases between them. CDR3 protein: CASSQDMAHGQPQHF. The DNA for the CDR3 is TGCGCCAGCAGCCAAGATATGGCCCATGGACAGCCCCAGCATTTT.

The chain recombines TRBV19 with TRBJ2-3, with TRBD2 identical over 12 bases. The junction had 5 bases not matched to a gene; V was cut back by 4 bases and J by 0 bases. Germline assignment: CDR1 LNHDA and CDR2 SQIVND (reference sequence). This CDR3 has 17 amino acids. As DNA, the CDR3 is TGTGCCAGTAGTAAACGACTAGCGGGGGCTAGCACAGATACGCAGTATTTT. The encoded protein is CASSKRLAGASTDTQYF. The complete variable domain, with remaining parts taken from reference TRBV19 and TRBJ2-3, reads DGGITQSPKYLFRKEGQNVTLSCEQNLNHDAMYWYRQDPGQGLRLIYYSQIVNDFQKGDIAEGYSVSREKKESFPLTVTSAQKNPTAFYLCASSKRLAGASTDTQYFGPGTRLTVL.